This T cell receptor beta chain stems from a study of blood T cell repertoires in COVID-19. The overall study: Both acute and convalescent COVID-19 samples were obtained from the United States, Italy and Spain.

CDR1 LGHDT and CDR2 YNNKEL come from the germline V gene (reference sequence). V lost 1 base and J 2 bases, leaving 24 bases between the germline ends. The CDR3 loop spans 19 amino acids. A single count supports this clone. Original handling: Reference gene primer amplification in the assay estimated nucleated cell counts. Profiled with immunoSEQ multiplex PCR; TCRdb holds only in-frame clones, not every one. The DNA gave D and trimming, while V, J and clone size come from that table. The sample records 250,000 to 350,000 clones, around 90% being singletons. The chain combines TRBV3-1 (or the pseudogene TRBV3-2) with TRBJ2-7, with D possibly being TRBD2 (5 bases). The TCR comes from a woman between 18 and 30 years old with acute COVID-19. Sequencing used PBMCs or T cells enriched from blood (not recorded which). CDR3 residues: CASSQGASSPLRRTYEQYF. For the CDR3, the DNA is TGTGCCAGCAGCCAAGGCGCTAGCTCTCCCCTGCGGCGAACCTACGAGCAGTACTTC.